The next 23 T cell receptor beta chains were all read from a single sample in a study of PD-1 blockade in classical Hodgkin lymphoma. There was relapse after autologous stem cell transplantation in every patient, and there was variation in brentuximab vedotin exposure. Clones were sequenced by immunoSEQ multiplex PCR, and TCRdb holds only the in-frame ones, with some missing. The table includes 25,000 to 30,000 clones, roughly 70% detected once. Source: peripheral blood mononuclear cells (PBMCs), taken before the second cycle of nivolumab. The receptors were sampled from a human donor with classical Hodgkin lymphoma.

This chain connects TRBV10-3 to TRBJ2-5; no firm D call. V lost 4 bases and J lost 3, with 9 bases in between. The CDR3 runs 13 residues. Germline V gene sequence: CDR1 ENHRY, CDR2 SYGVKD. DNA for the CDR3: TGTGCCATCAGTGCGCTTTCGAAAGAGACCCAGTACTTC. Translated, it gives CAISALSKETQYF.

Only a few counts were recorded for this clone. The chain links TRBV19 to TRBJ1-1; TRBD1 might be the D (6 bases). The CDR3 loop spans 14 amino acids. Germline loops: CDR1 LNHDA, CDR2 SQIVND (reference sequence). The V end lost 4 bases, the J end lost 3 bases, and 12 bases lay between the germline ends. CDR3 DNA: TGTGCCAGTAGTACCAGGGGTGGGGACACTGAAGCTTTCTTT. Protein product: CASSTRGGDTEAFF.

The CDR3 sequence is CASSLGQTNEQYF. The CDR3 DNA follows: TGTGCCAGCTCACTCGGACAGACTAACGAGCAGTACTTC. The V gene is TRBV18, the J gene TRBJ2-7; D perhaps matches TRBD1 (6 bases). Looked up from germline, CDR1 is KGHSH and CDR2 is LQKENI. The CDR3 is made up of 13 amino acids. V gave up 4 bases and J gave up 5 bases, with 12 bases separating them.

This clone appeared a few times. The rearrangement joins TRBV7-6 to TRBJ2-1; D is possibly TRBD2 (6 bases). The length of the CDR3 is 13 residues. Trimming pared 2 bases from V and 9 bases from J, leaving 11 bases between. Germline assignment: CDR1 SGHVS and CDR2 FNYEAQ. The DNA for the CDR3 is TGTGCCAGCAGCTTATTCCAGGGACTTGAGCAGTTCTTC. The encoded protein is CASSLFQGLEQFF.

The chain recombines TRBV18 with TRBJ2-5, with 9 bases matching TRBD2. CDR1 and CDR2 from the germline V gene are KGHSH and LQKENI. The CDR3 extends over 14 amino acids. The ends lost 4 bases at V and 3 bases at J; junction bases unmatched: 3. The CDR3, as DNA: TGTGCCAGCTCACAGACTAGCGGAGAAGAGACCCAGTACTTC. Translation gives CASSQTSGEETQYF.

The chain links TRBV19 to TRBJ2-7; tentatively, D is TRBD1 (6 bases). CDR1 and CDR2 from the germline V gene are LNHDA and SQIVND (reference sequence). The CDR3 is 12 residues long. V was shortened by 5 bases and J by 9 bases, with 14 bases between the two germline ends. This chain's CDR3 is CASSVLQGAQYF. DNA for the CDR3: TGTGCCAGTAGTGTATTACAGGGTGCGCAGTACTTC.

The rearrangement joins TRBV28 to TRBJ1-1; 9 nucleotides agree with TRBD1. Germline V gives CDR1 MDHEN, CDR2 SYDVKM. The CDR3 is made up of 13 amino acids. With 6 bases clipped from V and 5 bases from J, the junction kept 4 bases outside the gene matches. Written as DNA, the CDR3 is TGTGCCAGCAGAGGACAGGGGTGGACTGAAGCTTTCTTT. Encoded protein: CASRGQGWTEAFF. Together with reference TRBV28 and TRBJ1-1, the CDR3 gives the full variable domain: DVKVTQSSRYLVKRTGEKVFLECVQDMDHENMFWYRQDPGLGLRLIYFSYDVKMKEKGDIPEGYSVSREKKERFSLILESASTNQTSMYLCASRGQGWTEAFFGQGTRLTVV.

V and J are TRBV11-2 and TRBJ1-3, with TRBD1 matching 8 bases. The CDR3 length is 15 residues. Trimming cost V 1 base and J 2 bases; bases outside gene matches: 1. The germline gives CDR1 SGHAT, CDR2 FQNNGV. The CDR3 DNA is TGTGCCAGCAGCTTAGTGACAGGGGCTGGAAACACCATATATTTT. Translating it yields CASSLVTGAGNTIYF.

This clone was recorded only once. The chain carries TRBV11-2 and TRBJ2-1, with TRBD2 identical over 7 bases. This CDR3 spans 15 amino acids. Germline V gene sequence: CDR1 SGHAT, CDR2 FQNNGV. Trimming cost V 5 bases and J 2 bases; bases outside gene matches: 6. Here the CDR3 reads CASSLASGTYNEQFF. The CDR3, as DNA: TGTGCCAGCAGCCTCGCTAGCGGCACCTACAATGAGCAGTTCTTC.

Here the CDR3 DNA reads TGTGCCAGCAGCTTGGGGGGGACAGGGATCTATGGCTACACCTTC. Translated, it gives CASSLGGTGIYGYTF. The chain has TRBV5-6 and TRBJ1-2; 9 nucleotides agree with TRBD1. The germline V gene encodes CDR1 SGHDT and CDR2 YYEEEE. The CDR3 sequence is 15 residues long. V lost 0 bases, J lost 4 bases, and 4 bases stayed unmatched.

This rearrangement joins TRBV5-4 to TRBJ1-1; no firm D call. This CDR3 is 14 amino acids long. Germline V lookup: CDR1 SGHNT, CDR2 YYREEE (reference sequence). Between the trimmed V and J ends, which lost 2 bases and 1 base, there was a span of 9 bases. For the CDR3, the DNA is TGTGCCAGCAGCTTTAGGACCGCGAACACTGAAGCTTTCTTT. Translation gives CASSFRTANTEAFF.

J is TRBJ2-3 and V is TRBV6-6; tentative D call: TRBD1 (5 bases). Germline CDR1 and CDR2: MNHNY and SVGAGI (reference sequence). Trimming left V 6 bases short and J 5 bases short, with 18 bases between. CDR3 length: 15 residues. CDR3 DNA: TGTGCCAGCAGCTCCCGAGGTGGGCAGGGAGATACGCAGTATTTT. Translated, it gives CASSSRGGQGDTQYF.

This chain joins TRBV13 and TRBJ2-1, with a weak D call TRBD2 (5 bases). Germline CDR1 is PRHDT and CDR2 is FYEKMQ (reference sequence). CDR3 length: 15 amino acids. Deletions cut 8 bases from V and 4 bases from J, with 18 bases between. The CDR3 loop is CASDASSDYYNEQFF. In nucleotides, the CDR3 is TGTGCCAGCGATGCTTCTTCTGACTATTACAATGAGCAGTTCTTC.

This clone was seen more than once but under ten times. V gene TRBV19 combines with J gene TRBJ2-7; 13 bases fit TRBD2. Germline V gene lookup returns CDR1 LNHDA and CDR2 SQIVND (reference sequence). V lost 3 bases to trimming and J lost 6 bases; unmatched junction nucleotides: 17. The CDR3 has 19 residues. The DNA for the CDR3 is TGTGCCAGTAGTATTCGAGGACTAGCGGGAGAGTCCCCTACAGGCGAGCAGTACTTC. It translates to CASSIRGLAGESPTGEQYF.

This chain uses TRBV11-2 with TRBJ2-1, with TRBD2 identical over 10 bases. Germline loops: CDR1 SGHAT, CDR2 FQNNGV. This CDR3 has 15 amino acids. The J segment lost 9 bases and the V segment lost 1 base, leaving 6 bases of the junction unmatched. DNA for the CDR3: TGTGCCAGCAGCTTAGCCGGGACTAGCGTCCGTGAGCAGTTCTTC. Translating gives CASSLAGTSVREQFF.

This sequence joins TRBV6-6 and TRBJ2-1; TRBD1 aligns across 10 bases. The V and J ends lost 4 bases and 9 bases, in that order; junction bases with no gene match: 6. This CDR3 is built from 14 residues. Germline loops: CDR1 MNHNY, CDR2 SVGAGI (reference sequence). The CDR3: CASSWGQGYAEQFF. CDR3 sequence (DNA): TGTGCCAGCAGTTGGGGACAGGGGTATGCTGAGCAGTTCTTC.

The rearrangement links TRBV9 to TRBJ1-1, with a tentative D call TRBD1 (6 bases). The V gene lost 0 bases and the J gene lost 7 bases, with 16 bases spanning the gap. The germline CDR1 and CDR2 sequences are SGDLS and YYNGEE. This CDR3 contains 15 residues. CDR3: CASSVDGQGSVEAFF. Here the CDR3 DNA reads TGTGCCAGCAGCGTAGATGGTCAGGGGTCGGTTGAAGCTTTCTTT.

The genes are TRBV6-6 and TRBJ2-7, with D perhaps being TRBD1 or TRBD2 (5 bases each). CDR1 and CDR2 from the germline V gene are MNHNY and SVGAGI (reference sequence). The CDR3 contains 12 residues. V lost 5 bases to trimming and J lost 1 base, with 6 bases between them. The DNA of the CDR3 is TGTGCCAGCAGTGGGACGTCCTACGAGCAGTACGTC. Protein: CASSGTSYEQYV.

The chain employs TRBV5-1 and TRBJ2-7, with D tentatively TRBD1 or TRBD2 (6 bases each). The CDR3 spans 14 residues. Germline V gene data show CDR1 as SGHRS and CDR2 as YFSETQ. The CDR3 reads CASSFGGSSYEQYV. CDR3 in DNA: TGTGCCAGCAGCTTCGGGGGCAGCTCCTACGAGCAGTACGTC.

This chain joins TRBV19 and TRBJ2-2, with 8 bases that match TRBD2. The ends lost 3 bases at V and 2 bases at J; junction bases unmatched: 8. The V gene's germline CDR1 is LNHDA and CDR2 SQIVND (reference sequence). The CDR3 sequence is 17 residues long. The CDR3 reads CASSIPSGGGNTGELFF. CDR3 coding DNA: TGTGCCAGTAGTATCCCCTCGGGGGGGGGTAACACCGGGGAGCTGTTTTTT.

This clone showed up just a few times. The rearrangement uses TRBV9 and TRBJ2-7, with 7 positions matching TRBD2. The CDR3 is 15 residues long. J lost 6 bases, V lost 0 bases, and 9 bases had no gene match. CDR1 SGDLS and CDR2 YYNGEE come from the germline V gene. The CDR3 DNA sequence: TGTGCCAGCAGCGTAGAAGGCGGGAGACTATCCGAGCAGTACTTC. Residues: CASSVEGGRLSEQYF. Drawing the rest from reference TRBV9 and TRBJ2-7, the complete variable domain is DSGVTQTPKHLITATGQRVTLRCSPRSGDLSVYWYQQSLDQGLQFLIQYYNGEERAKGNILERFSAQQFPDLHSELNLSSLELGDSALYFCASSVEGGRLSEQYFGPGTRLTVT.

The rearrangement links TRBV6-5 to TRBJ1-4, with D unresolved. V dropped 2 bases and J dropped 8 bases, with 15 bases sitting between them. This CDR3 region has 15 residues. Germline CDR1 reads MNHEY; CDR2 reads SVGAGI. CDR3 DNA: TGTGCCAGCAGTTACGGGCTACGGGGATTCGAAAAACTGTTTTTT. This gives the protein CASSYGLRGFEKLFF.

By sample share, this clone is medium-sized (0.01 to 0.1%). The chain is built from TRBV10-1 and TRBJ2-7; possibly TRBD2 for D (7 bases). The CDR3 extends over 13 amino acids. Germline V gene lookup returns CDR1 WNHNN and CDR2 SYGVQD (reference sequence). With 3 bases removed from V and 5 bases from J, the gap between germline ends came to 11 bases. CDR3 amino acids: CASSERGGDEQYV. CDR3 nucleotides: TGCGCCAGCAGTGAAAGGGGGGGGGACGAGCAGTACGTC.